This T cell receptor (beta chain) was captured in a study of blood T cells in healthy people across ages. General study findings and limits: Diversity estimated from one million T cells was considered an underestimate. Among T cells, TCR beta diversity per million cells dropped roughly linearly as age rose.

Trimming took off 6 bases at V and 2 bases at J, with 11 bases between the two ends. The V gene's germline CDR1 is SQVTM and CDR2 ANQGSEA. The CDR3 length is 12 residues. Of note for this clonotype: Its antigen is currently unknown.

A second roughly 6 to 11 cycle PCR used barcoded and J-beta primers. Per-sample output comprised a minimum of 3 million paired-end reads containing CDR3. A single record per CDR3 protein comes from TCRdb applying MiXCR to the 5' RACE reads. The repertoire consists of around 500,000 distinct CDR3 sequences, with around half occurring once and the leading ten covering approximately 23%. There were healthy Caucasian individuals from Russia, aged about 6 to 95, serving as donors. The specimen sequenced was blood. The chain has TRBV29-1 and TRBJ2-7; D is undetermined. This sequence was found in a man older than 75 in good health. CDR3 sequence reads: CSVGSTPYEQYF. The CDR3 region has the DNA TGCAGCGTGGGATCCACGCCCTACGAGCAGTACTTC.